The 21 T cell receptor beta chains in this list originate from one sample, sequenced in a study of blood T cell repertoires in COVID-19. The protocol was immunoSEQ multiplex PCR, while the TCRdb copy is restricted to in-frame clones and leaves out a portion. Of 240,000 or so clones listed, 85% to 90% are singletons. The material sequenced was peripheral blood. The receptors shown here come from a woman aged 40 to 55 who had recovered from COVID-19.

The rearrangement joins TRBV7-3 to TRBJ2-1; the D gene is possibly TRBD2 (6 bases). The V gene's germline CDR1 is SGHTA and CDR2 FQGTGA. Trimming pared 4 bases from V and 2 bases from J, leaving 15 bases between. This CDR3 spans 16 amino acids. The CDR3 DNA reads TGTGCCAGCAGCTCATCCGGAGGGACCACCTACAATGAGCAGTTCTTC. Residues: CASSSSGGTTYNEQFF.

The gene calls are TRBV29-1 and TRBJ1-2, with D possibly being TRBD1 (5 bases). V was pared by 4 bases and J by 8 bases, with 17 bases between. The germline CDR1 and CDR2 sequences are SQVTM and ANQGSEA. The CDR3 spans 13 residues. CDR3 sequence: CSVGGGTLGGYTF. For the CDR3, the DNA is TGCAGCGTTGGCGGGGGAACACTTGGCGGCTACACCTTC.

The rearrangement joins TRBV11-3 to TRBJ2-2; weak D call: TRBD2 (6 bases). The germline V gene encodes CDR1 SGHNT and CDR2 YENEEA. V shed 1 base and J shed 4 bases, with 13 bases lying between them. There are 16 residues in the CDR3. This chain's CDR3 is CASSLVGGLTTGELFF. The CDR3 DNA follows: TGTGCCAGCAGCTTAGTAGGAGGGTTGACCACCGGGGAGCTGTTTTTT.

V and J are TRBV19 and TRBJ2-1; possible D gene TRBD1, 5 bases. The germline CDR1 and CDR2 sequences are LNHDA and SQIVND (reference sequence). The V gene lost 6 bases and the J gene lost 14 bases, with 20 bases spanning the gap. The CDR3 contains 13 residues. CDR3 in DNA: TGTGCCAGTAGCCCCCCTGGGGCAAGCGAGAAGTTCTTC. Translating gives CASSPPGASEKFF.

This chain connects TRBV7-2 to TRBJ1-1; the D is unclear. Deletions cut 1 base from V and 10 bases from J, with 10 bases between. Germline assignment: CDR1 SGHTA and CDR2 FQGNSA. The CDR3 has 12 residues. CDR3 region: CASSLGVGGAFF. CDR3 DNA: TGTGCCAGCAGCTTAGGGGTAGGCGGAGCTTTCTTT.

V is TRBV19 and J is TRBJ2-6, with D unclear. Germline-derived CDR1 and CDR2 are LNHDA and SQIVND (reference sequence). The CDR3 has 14 amino acids. Trimming cost V 6 bases and J 0 bases, with 6 bases left between them. CDR3 loop: CASRSSSGANVLTF. Written as DNA, the CDR3 is TGTGCCAGTAGAAGTAGCTCTGGGGCCAACGTCCTGACTTTC.

The rearrangement links TRBV7-6 to TRBJ1-2; TRBD1 matches at 8 bases. V was clipped by 5 bases and J by 4 bases; unmatched bases: 9. The CDR3 totals 15 residues. Germline-derived CDR1 and CDR2 are SGHVS and FNYEAQ. The CDR3 DNA reads as TGTGCCAGCAGCCAACACGGACAGGGTCTCTATGGCTACACCTTC. Amino acid sequence: CASSQHGQGLYGYTF.

The V and J genes are TRBV6-5 and TRBJ2-3; D perhaps matches TRBD2 (6 bases). Looked up from germline, CDR1 is MNHEY and CDR2 is SVGAGI. V was shortened by 0 bases and J by 0 bases, with 7 bases between the two germline ends. The CDR3 covers 15 residues. The chain's CDR3 is CASSYSGTSTDTQYF. The CDR3 DNA reads TGTGCCAGCAGTTACTCCGGGACTAGCACAGATACGCAGTATTTT.

The V call is TRBV7-6, the J call TRBJ2-7; 12 bases agree with TRBD2. The germline V gene has CDR1 SGHVS and CDR2 FNYEAQ. The ends lost 3 bases at V and 2 bases at J; junction bases unmatched: 5. This CDR3 has 16 residues. Here the CDR3 reads CASSLASGRVAYEQYF. CDR3 nucleotide sequence: TGTGCCAGCAGCTTGGCTAGCGGGAGGGTGGCCTACGAGCAGTACTTC.

The V gene is TRBV30, the J gene TRBJ2-7; D is ambiguous. The length of the CDR3 is 11 residues. Germline CDR1 reads GTSNPN; CDR2 reads SVGIG (reference sequence). The V end was cut by 1 base, the J end by 2 bases, with 3 bases between. In nucleotides, the CDR3 is TGTGCCTGGAGTGCCACCTACGAGCAGTACTTC. Its protein product is CAWSATYEQYF.

The chain links TRBV29-1 to TRBJ1-1; TRBD1 matches at 8 bases. Germline trimming cut 4 bases from V and 5 bases from J; bases unmatched to any gene: 6. The CDR3 sequence is 13 residues long. The V gene's germline CDR1 is SQVTM and CDR2 ANQGSEA. CDR3 sequence (DNA): TGCAGCGTTGCCCCCCGACAGGGGACTGAAGCTTTCTTT. Translating it yields CSVAPRQGTEAFF.

The chain links TRBV20-1 to TRBJ2-4; D gene ambiguous. Between the trimmed V and J ends, which lost 2 bases and 6 bases, there was a span of 5 bases. The CDR3 has 11 amino acids. Germline CDR1 DFQATT, CDR2 SNEGSKA (reference sequence). CDR3 in amino acids: CSARHGNIQYF. The CDR3 coding sequence is TGCAGTGCTAGACACGGAAACATTCAGTACTTC.

The chain couples TRBV5-8 to TRBJ2-3, with 12 bases matching TRBD2. The CDR3 is made up of 17 amino acids. V dropped 4 bases and J dropped 8; count of bases not matched to a gene: 14. The germline V gene encodes CDR1 SGHTS and CDR2 YDEGEE. The CDR3 coding sequence is TGTGCCAGCAGCCCCCCTAGCGGGAGGGCCGAGGGGGGTACGCAGTATTTT. Translated, it gives CASSPPSGRAEGGTQYF.

This sequence joins TRBV6-5 and TRBJ1-1; 10 bases map to TRBD1. J gave up 4 bases and V 2 bases, and 4 bases lay outside the gene matches. CDR3 length equals 15 residues. The germline CDR1 and CDR2 sequences are MNHEY and SVGAGI. CDR3 sequence: CASSYHGQGGTEAFF. In nucleotides, the CDR3 is TGTGCCAGCAGTTACCATGGACAGGGGGGCACTGAAGCTTTCTTT.

This clone was seen only once. The chain joins TRBV3-1 (or the pseudogene TRBV3-2) to TRBJ2-6, with D possibly TRBD1 on 6 matching bases. The CDR3 is made up of 15 amino acids. The germline V gene has CDR1 LGHDT and CDR2 YNNKEL (reference sequence). Trimming left V 1 base short and J 2 bases short, with 6 bases between. The CDR3 coding sequence is TGTGCCAGCAGCCAAGGGACAGCTGGGGCCAACGTCCTGACTTTC. Translated, it gives CASSQGTAGANVLTF.

The gene calls are TRBV6-2 or TRBV6-3 and TRBJ1-2; unclear D gene. Germline V gene lookup returns CDR1 MNHEY and CDR2 SVGEGT. There are 14 residues in the CDR3. Deletions cut 2 bases from V and 3 bases from J, with 10 bases between. Written as DNA, the CDR3 is TGTGCCAGCAGTTACGTGTCCTACCACTATGGCTACACCTTC. Translating gives CASSYVSYHYGYTF.

V usage is TRBV14 and J usage is TRBJ2-1; TRBD2 matches 7 bases. J gave up 12 bases and V 1 base, and 3 bases lay outside the gene matches. This CDR3 has 12 residues. CDR1 and CDR2 (germline): SGHDN, FVKESK. In DNA form, the CDR3 reads TGTGCCAGCAGCCAAGGGTGGGAGGGGCAGTTCTTC. Amino acids: CASSQGWEGQFF.

This chain links TRBV5-4 with TRBJ2-1; a weak D match, TRBD1 (6 bases). Germline V lookup: CDR1 SGHNT, CDR2 YYREEE (reference sequence). The germline V and J ends were trimmed by 3 bases and 10 bases, with 23 bases remaining between them. The CDR3 loop spans 16 amino acids. The CDR3 reads CASSWGQGFLPEEQFF. The CDR3 bases are TGTGCCAGCAGCTGGGGGCAGGGGTTCCTTCCGGAGGAGCAGTTCTTC.

V usage is TRBV6-2 or TRBV6-3 and J usage is TRBJ1-5; TRBD1 might be the D (5 bases). This CDR3 is built from 15 residues. The germline V gene encodes CDR1 MNHEY and CDR2 SVGEGT. V was clipped by 2 bases and J by 1 base, with 9 bases between them. The CDR3 region is CASSYGDLSNQPQHF. The CDR3 DNA reads TGTGCCAGCAGTTACGGGGACTTAAGCAATCAGCCCCAGCATTTT.

The V call is TRBV30, the J call TRBJ1-5; 8 bases match TRBD1. The CDR3 sequence is 18 residues long. The germline CDR1 and CDR2 sequences are GTSNPN and SVGIG (reference sequence). With 1 base clipped from V and 3 bases from J, the junction kept 14 bases outside the gene matches. CDR3 protein: CAWSGEPVTGGLNQPQHF. Written as DNA, the CDR3 is TGTGCCTGGAGTGGTGAACCCGTCACAGGGGGGCTCAATCAGCCCCAGCATTTT.

The J gene is TRBJ1-1, the V gene TRBV7-2, with D possibly TRBD1 on 5 matching bases. CDR3 length: 13 residues. Per germline, CDR1 SGHTA and CDR2 FQGNSA. V was trimmed by 5 bases and J by 5 bases, leaving 12 bases between them. The CDR3 bases are TGTGCCAGCAGCCCAGGGTCCAGAACTGAAGCTTTCTTT. Translated, it gives CASSPGSRTEAFF.